This is a list of T cell receptor beta chains from one sample in a study of graft-versus-host responses after intestinal transplantation. Their target antigens are unknown. The assay was immunoSEQ multiplex PCR, and TCRdb's table has in-frame clones only and misses some. Of 90,000 to 150,000 clones listed, approximately 95% are singletons. The specimen was unstimulated CD8+ T cells sorted from spleen or lymph node cells, collected before intestinal transplant. These TCRs come from a human donor who received an intestinal transplant. Each CDR3 is given with its conserved first and last residue. D genes are given only for firm matches. Expanded clones get a size class; other rows say once, few or many, or leave the size out.

TRBJ2-3 | TRBV28 | - | - | TGTGCCAGCAGTACCCGTTGGGCCCTAGACACAGATACGCAGTATTTT | CASSTRWALDTDTQYF
TRBJ2-1 | TRBV14 | - | - | TGTGCCAGCAGCCAACCAGACTGGGCTAGCAGAGATTCCTACAATGAGCAGTTCTTC | CASSQPDWASRDSYNEQFF
TRBJ2-1 | TRBV9 | - | TRBD2 | TGTGCCAGCAGCCCCCGACTAGCCTCCTATTACAATGAGCAGTTCTTC | CASSPRLASYYNEQFF
TRBJ1-5 | TRBV28 | once | TRBD1 | TGTGCCAGCAGTTCCGGGACAGCTAGCAATCAGCCCCAGCATTTT | CASSSGTASNQPQHF
TRBJ1-4 | TRBV9 | - | - | TGTGCCAGCAGCGTAGCCGGGACGCTTAATGAAAAACTGTTTTTT | CASSVAGTLNEKLFF
TRBJ2-7 | TRBV25-1 | - | TRBD2 | TGTGCCAGCAGTGAATCCCCCGTCGCGGGAGGGCCTGTCGGCGAGCAGTACTTC | CASSESPVAGGPVGEQYF
TRBJ1-1 | TRBV27 | - | - | TGTGCCAGCAGTGTGGGCAGGGTTGCTGAAGCTTTCTTT | CASSVGRVAEAFF
TRBJ2-1 | TRBV28 | - | - | TGTGCCAGCAGTTTGTCGGGGGTAGGTGAGCAGTTCTTC | CASSLSGVGEQFF
TRBJ2-1 | TRBV5-1 | - | TRBD2 | TGCGCCAGCAGCTTGGCCCCCGTACTAGCGGGGCCCTACAATGAGCAGTTCTTC | CASSLAPVLAGPYNEQFF
TRBJ2-6 | TRBV28 | - | TRBD1 | TGTGCCACTATATCCGGGACAGGGGATTACTCTGGGGCCAACGTCCTGACTTTC | CATISGTGDYSGANVLTF
TRBJ1-5 | TRBV19 | - | TRBD1 | TGTGCCAGTAGCGAGGACAGGGCGGGTCAGCCCCAGCATTTT | CASSEDRAGQPQHF
TRBJ2-7 | TRBV27 | few | TRBD1 | TGTGCCAGCAGCTACGGGACAGGCTCCTACGAGCAGTACTTC | CASSYGTGSYEQYF
TRBJ1-2 | TRBV29-1 | - | - | TGCAGCGTTGAAGACACAGTGCAAGGCTACACCTTC | CSVEDTVQGYTF
TRBJ2-1 | TRBV5-1 | - | TRBD1 | TGCGCCAGCAGCTTACGACAGCTGGACAGGGCTTACAATGAGCAGTTCTTC | CASSLRQLDRAYNEQFF
TRBJ2-1 | TRBV18 | - | TRBD2 | TGTGCCAGCTCACCAGGGCGGGAGAATAAAAATGAGCAGTTCTTC | CASSPGRENKNEQFF
TRBJ1-1 | TRBV7-6 | - | TRBD1 | TGTGCCAGCAGCACCCCGGACAGGGGGCGGGCTGAAGCTTTCTTT | CASSTPDRGRAEAFF
TRBJ2-1 | TRBV15 | - | - | TGTGCCACCAGCAGAGATGTACGGGAGCTCCAATCCTACAATGAGCAGTTCTTC | CATSRDVRELQSYNEQFF
TRBJ2-1 | TRBV30 | - | TRBD1 | TGTGCCTGGAGTCTGACAGGGCCCAATGAGCAGTTCTTC | CAWSLTGPNEQFF
TRBJ2-6 | TRBV7-2 | once | - | TGTGCCAGCAGCTACCACAACCGGGGGGCCGGGGCCAACGTCCTGACTTTC | CASSYHNRGAGANVLTF
TRBJ2-1 | TRBV6-5 | - | - | TGTGCCAGCAGTTACACCTCCTTGGATGAGCAGTTCTTC | CASSYTSLDEQFF
TRBJ2-7 | TRBV28 | - | - | TGTGCCAGCAGTTTAAAGACAGGCGCCTACGAGCAGTACTTC | CASSLKTGAYEQYF
TRBJ2-7 | TRBV9 | - | TRBD2 | TGTGCCAGCAGCAAGGGACTAGCGGGAGGCGAGCAGTACTTC | CASSKGLAGGEQYF
TRBJ2-4 | TRBV10-1 | - | - | TGCGCCAGCAGTGAGGGGGCGGCCAAAAACATTCAGTACTTC | CASSEGAAKNIQYF
TRBJ2-1 | TRBV6-1 | - | TRBD2 | TGTGCCAGCAGTGGATCAGGACTAGCGGGATGGGGGGAGCAGTTCTTC | CASSGSGLAGWGEQFF
TRBJ2-5 | TRBV9 | - | - | TGTGCCAGCAGCGACACCAGCGGACTTGAAGAGACCCAGTACTTC | CASSDTSGLEETQYF
TRBJ2-1 | TRBV9 | once | - | TGTGCCAGCAGCGCCCCAGGGGACTACAATGAGCAGTTCTTC | CASSAPGDYNEQFF
TRBJ1-1 | TRBV28 | - | - | TGTGCCAGCAGCTTCGGAGTTGAAGCTTTCTTT | CASSFGVEAFF
TRBJ1-3 | TRBV28 | - | - | TGTGCCAGCAGTGTCCTTACTCGAGGGGATACTGGAAACACCATATATTTT | CASSVLTRGDTGNTIYF
TRBJ2-3 | TRBV6-5 | - | TRBD1 | TGTGCCAGCGGACGATGGGACAGGGGTACAGATACGCAGTATTTT | CASGRWDRGTDTQYF
TRBJ2-7 | TRBV13 | - | TRBD1 | TGTGCCAGCAGCTCTTCCGACGGGACAGGAACTCCCTACGAGCAGTACTTC | CASSSSDGTGTPYEQYF
TRBJ2-7 | TRBV15 | - | TRBD2 | TGTGCCACCAGCAGAGCAGGGCAACCGGGACTAGCGGGAGGCGATAACTACGAGCAGTACTTC | CATSRAGQPGLAGGDNYEQYF
TRBJ1-1 | TRBV9 | - | TRBD1 | TGTGCCAGCAGCCCTTTCAGGGGGGCGGAGAGGGCTGAAGCTTTCTTT | CASSPFRGAERAEAFF
TRBJ2-7 | TRBV6-6 | - | TRBD2 | TGTGCCAGCAGTCCCTCGGCGGGAGTAGGAGACGAGCAGTACTTC | CASSPSAGVGDEQYF
TRBJ2-1 | TRBV11-2 | - | TRBD2 | TGTGCCAGCAGCCCGGCTAGCGGGAGAATTAACAATGAGCAGTTCTTC | CASSPASGRINNEQFF
TRBJ1-1 | TRBV5-1 | - | TRBD1 | TGCGCCAGCAACGGACAGGGGTACACTGAAGCTTTCTTT | CASNGQGYTEAFF
TRBJ2-5 | TRBV11-2 | - | - | TGTGCCAGCAGCTCCCGGGCCAGGGAGACCCAGTACTTC | CASSSRARETQYF
TRBJ1-6 | TRBV30 | once | - | TGTGCCTGGGTGGGGATCGGGAATTCACCCCTCCACTTT | CAWVGIGNSPLHF
TRBJ2-7 | TRBV4-2 | - | TRBD2 | TGTGCCAGCAGCCAAGATTGGGCTAGCGGGAGCTACGAGCAGTACTTC | CASSQDWASGSYEQYF
TRBJ2-1 | TRBV5-1 | - | TRBD2 | TGCGCCAGCAGCTTGACTCGGCGGTGGGCTAGCGGGCACTACAATGAGCAGTTCTTC | CASSLTRRWASGHYNEQFF
TRBJ1-1 | TRBV4-1 | - | - | TGCGCCAGCAGCCAAGTCGCGGAATTGCAGGAAGCTTTCTTT | CASSQVAELQEAFF
TRBJ1-1 | TRBV5-1 | - | - | TGCGCCAGCAGCTTGATAAGGGGAACCGAGAACACTGAAGCTTTCTTT | CASSLIRGTENTEAFF
TRBJ2-1 | TRBV2 | - | - | TGTGCCAGCAGTGACATAGGAGCGTACAATGAGCAGTTCTTC | CASSDIGAYNEQFF
TRBJ2-7 | TRBV19 | - | - | TGTGCCAGTAGTATAGCAACAGATTCCTACGAGCAGTACTTC | CASSIATDSYEQYF
TRBJ2-7 | TRBV4-1 | - | - | TGCGCCAGCAGCCATGGCACCCCCACCTACGAGCAGTACTTC | CASSHGTPTYEQYF
TRBJ1-1 | TRBV29-1 | - | - | TGCAGCGTTGAAATCTGGAGGGGTGGAGGGAACACTGAAGCTTTCTTT | CSVEIWRGGGNTEAFF
TRBJ1-5 | TRBV6-6 | once | - | TGTGCCAGCAGTTTCTCAGAGACCTTGGGTCAGCCCCAGCATTTT | CASSFSETLGQPQHF
TRBJ2-7 | TRBV11-3 | - | TRBD1 | TGTGCCAGCAGCTTGCGACAGGGGTACGAGCAGTACTTC | CASSLRQGYEQYF
TRBJ2-1 | TRBV7-2 | - | - | TGTGCCAGCAGCTTAGAAACGGGCCCTCTATACAATGAGCAGTTCTTC | CASSLETGPLYNEQFF